This T cell receptor beta chain originates from a study of CD8 T cells in ankylosing spondylitis. For TCR beta, libraries came from quantitative 5'-RACE with molecular barcodes. One entry per CDR3 protein results from TCRdb running MiXCR on the 5' RACE reads. The sample has about 330,000 distinct CDR3 sequences; less than 10% are singletons. Overall study findings and caveats: Prior literature has documented some motif variants in synovial fluid and blood from reactive arthritis. There was a TCR beta motif, made of 7 to 9 highly homologous variants, that appeared characteristic of ankylosing spondylitis blood. Significantly higher representation of disease-linked clones was reported for matched ankylosing spondylitis synovial fluid. CD8+ disease-linked clones were present at relatively low frequencies in blood.

This clonotype was seen more than once but under ten times. What it binds is unknown. V shed 4 bases and J 7 bases; nucleotides not matched to a gene: 8. This CDR3 spans 16 amino acids. Germline V gives CDR1 SGDLS, CDR2 YYNGEE. The TCR was taken from a male donor with ankylosing spondylitis. The chain carries TRBV9 and TRBJ1-6; 10 positions agree with TRBD1. Sequencing was done on a sample of blood, either unsorted or a sorted T cell fraction (not recorded which). The DNA for the CDR3 is TGTGCCAGCAGCCCTCGGACAGGGGGTGGAAATTCACCCCTCCACTTT. Encoded protein: CASSPRTGGGNSPLHF.